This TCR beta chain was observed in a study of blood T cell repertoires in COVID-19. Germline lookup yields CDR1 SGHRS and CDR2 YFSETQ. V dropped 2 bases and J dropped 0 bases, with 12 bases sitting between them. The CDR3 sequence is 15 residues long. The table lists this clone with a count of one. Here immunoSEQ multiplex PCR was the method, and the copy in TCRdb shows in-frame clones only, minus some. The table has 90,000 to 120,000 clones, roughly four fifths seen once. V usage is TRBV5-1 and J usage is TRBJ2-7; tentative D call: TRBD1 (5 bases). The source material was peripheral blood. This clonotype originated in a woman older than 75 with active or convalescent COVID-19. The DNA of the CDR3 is TGCGCCAGCAGCTTCCAGACAGCCAGCTCCTACGAGCAGTACTTC. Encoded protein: CASSFQTASSYEQYF.